The TCR beta chain under discussion was sequenced for a study of regulatory T cells in long-lasting Graves disease. Germline V gene sequence: CDR1 DFQATT, CDR2 SNEGSKA (reference sequence). CDR3 length: 15 amino acids. V was clipped by 6 bases and J by 4 bases, with 18 bases between them. Indicated time point: persistent/refractory GD, antithyroid drugs over 5 years with positive TRAb. The TCR library was prepared using RNA isolated from PBMCs. Assembly of TCR beta libraries relied on iRepertoire HTBI primers together with Arm-PCR of CDR3 regions. MiXCR was run by TCRdb on the multiplex PCR reads, yielding one entry per CDR3 protein. There are about 430,000 distinct CDR3 sequences in the sample; 21% occur only once, and over 11% lies in the top ten.

The receptor was derived from a female donor with Graves disease. The chain uses TRBV20-1 and TRBJ2-2; perhaps D is TRBD1 or TRBD2 (7 bases each). The sequencing here drew on peripheral blood mononuclear cells (PBMCs), taken when the disease was refractory, from a patient treated with antithyroid drugs. CDR3 DNA: TGCAGTGCGGCAGGGGGGGGGGCAGGCACCGGGGAGCTGTTTTTT. It encodes CSAAGGGAGTGELFF.